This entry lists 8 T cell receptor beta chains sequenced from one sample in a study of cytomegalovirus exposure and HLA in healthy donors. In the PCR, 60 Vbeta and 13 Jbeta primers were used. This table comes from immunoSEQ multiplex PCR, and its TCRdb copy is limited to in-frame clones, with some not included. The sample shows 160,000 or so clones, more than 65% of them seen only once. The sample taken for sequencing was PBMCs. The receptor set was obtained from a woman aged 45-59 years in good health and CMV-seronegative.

The CDR3: CASSLAQQGDEQFF. In nucleotides, the CDR3 is TGCGCCAGCAGCCTGGCACAACAGGGCGATGAGCAGTTCTTC. The chain uses TRBV5-1 and TRBJ2-1; TRBD1 is a possible D gene (6 bases). The length of the CDR3 is 14 residues. The ends were cut back, 4 bases at V and 8 bases at J, with 16 bases in the middle. CDR1 SGHRS and CDR2 YFSETQ come from the germline V gene.

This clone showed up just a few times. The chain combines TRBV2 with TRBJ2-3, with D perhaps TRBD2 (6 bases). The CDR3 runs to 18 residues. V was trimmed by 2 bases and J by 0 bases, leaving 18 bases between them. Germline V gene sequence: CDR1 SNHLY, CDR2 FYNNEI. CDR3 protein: CASSEMTIRDWSTDTQYF. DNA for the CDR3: TGTGCCAGCAGTGAAATGACCATCAGGGACTGGAGCACAGATACGCAGTATTTT.

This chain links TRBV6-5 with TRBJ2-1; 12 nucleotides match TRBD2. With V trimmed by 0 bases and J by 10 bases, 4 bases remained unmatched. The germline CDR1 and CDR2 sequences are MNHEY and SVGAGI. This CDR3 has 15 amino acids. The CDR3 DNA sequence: TGTGCCAGCAGTTACTCGACTAGCGGGAGTGGCGAGCAGTTCTTC. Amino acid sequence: CASSYSTSGSGEQFF.

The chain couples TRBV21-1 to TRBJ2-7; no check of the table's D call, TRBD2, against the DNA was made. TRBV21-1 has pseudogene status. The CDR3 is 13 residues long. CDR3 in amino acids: CASSPPEAVEQYF. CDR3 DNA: TGTGCCAGCAGCCCCCCAGAAGCGGTCGAGCAGTACTTC.

CDR3 amino acids: CAWSVRGLGNTEAFF. DNA for the CDR3: TGTGCCTGGAGTGTAAGGGGATTAGGGAACACTGAAGCTTTCTTT. The V and J genes are TRBV30 and TRBJ1-1, with D possibly matching TRBD1 (5 bases). V lost 0 bases and J 1 base, leaving 12 bases between the germline ends. The V gene's germline CDR1 is GTSNPN and CDR2 SVGIG (reference sequence). The length of the CDR3 is 15 residues. The full variable domain, with the rest looked up from reference TRBV30 and TRBJ1-1, is SQTIHQWPATLVQPVGSPLSLECTVEGTSNPNLYWYRQAAGRGLQLLFYSVGIGQISSEVPQNLSASRPQDRQFILSSKKLLLSDSGFYLCAWSVRGLGNTEAFFGQGTRLTVV.

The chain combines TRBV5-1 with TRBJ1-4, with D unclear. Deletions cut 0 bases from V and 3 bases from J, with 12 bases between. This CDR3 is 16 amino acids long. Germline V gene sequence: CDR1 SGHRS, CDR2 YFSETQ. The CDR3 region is CASSLAPRAANEKLFF. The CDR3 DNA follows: TGCGCCAGCAGCTTGGCCCCGCGGGCCGCTAATGAAAAACTGTTTTTT.

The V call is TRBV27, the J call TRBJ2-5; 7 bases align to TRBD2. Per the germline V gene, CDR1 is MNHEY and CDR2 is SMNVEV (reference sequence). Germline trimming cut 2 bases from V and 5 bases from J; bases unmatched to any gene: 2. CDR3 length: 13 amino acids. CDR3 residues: CASSLNGRETQYF. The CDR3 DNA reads TGTGCCAGCAGTTTAAACGGGAGGGAGACCCAGTACTTC.

The CDR3 DNA sequence: TGTGCCAGCAGTGCAACACGGGGAGGGTTTTATAATTCACCCCTCCACTTT. This sequence encodes CASSATRGGFYNSPLHF. The chain links TRBV6-1 to TRBJ1-6; no reliable D call. The CDR3 totals 17 residues. V was clipped by 4 bases and J by 4 bases, with 17 bases between them. From germline, CDR1 is MNHNS and CDR2 SASEGT.